Each of the 31 T cell receptor beta chains below was sequenced from the same sample in a study of prognosis after radiotherapy for stage I lung cancer. Amplicons of TCR beta CDR3 were generated from genomic DNA by two-round multiplex PCR. The first round of PCR was done with primers that matched each TRBV and TRBJ gene. TCRdb processed the multiplex PCR reads anew with MiXCR; each CDR3 protein has one entry. The repertoire holds more than 11,000 distinct CDR3 sequences, 50% seen once, with over 35% in the top ten. The source was PBMCs, collected before or after stereotactic body radiation therapy (not recorded which). The receptors shown here come from a donor over 45 with non-small cell lung cancer.

The J gene is TRBJ1-6, the V gene TRBV6-2 or TRBV6-3; 9 positions match TRBD1. Germline V gene data show CDR1 as MNHEY and CDR2 as SVGEGT. This CDR3 is built from 14 residues. With 6 bases clipped from V and 9 bases from J, the junction kept 6 bases outside the gene matches. CDR3: CASRQGQGLSPLHF. In nucleotides, the CDR3 is TGTGCCAGCAGACAGGGACAGGGCCTTTCACCCCTCCACTTT.

This clonotype is medium-sized in the sample. The chain combines TRBV6-1 with TRBJ2-1; 12 bases line up with TRBD2. The V gene's germline CDR1 is MNHNS and CDR2 SASEGT. This CDR3 comprises 21 residues. V dropped 4 bases and J dropped 2; count of bases not matched to a gene: 18. The chain's CDR3 is CASSVQLAGGPRDGAYNEQFF. The CDR3 region has the DNA TGTGCCAGCAGTGTGCAACTAGCGGGAGGCCCCCGTGATGGTGCCTACAATGAGCAGTTCTTC.

The genes are TRBV7-9 and TRBJ2-3; D not resolved. CDR1 and CDR2 from the germline V gene are SEHNR and FQNEAQ (reference sequence). Between the trimmed V and J ends, which lost 4 bases and 0 bases, there was a span of 17 bases. This CDR3 spans 17 amino acids. DNA of the CDR3: TGTGCCAGCAGCTCTACTAACGGTACAGAAAGCACAGATACGCAGTATTTT. The encoded protein is CASSSTNGTESTDTQYF.

The sample holds many counts of this clonotype. The V and J genes are TRBV9 and TRBJ2-3, with D uncertain. Per the germline V gene, CDR1 is SGDLS and CDR2 is YYNGEE. The V end lost 3 bases, the J end lost 4 bases, and 15 bases lay between the germline ends. The CDR3 consists of 15 residues. In nucleotides, the CDR3 is TGTGCCAGCAGCGACACCATAGGGATTGCAGATACGCAGTATTTT. Its protein is CASSDTIGIADTQYF.

In its sample, this clonotype was seen many times. The V call is TRBV19, the J call TRBJ1-1; D gene unclear. The CDR3 totals 15 residues. V lost 7 bases, J lost 0 bases, and 15 bases lay in between. Per the germline V gene, CDR1 is LNHDA and CDR2 is SQIVND (reference sequence). The CDR3 spells CASKVGSHMNTEAFF. As DNA, the CDR3 is TGTGCCAGTAAGGTGGGGAGCCATATGAACACTGAAGCTTTCTTT.

Note on this clonotype: The junction departs from the called germline gene at one end, perhaps through a read error. The chain combines TRBV19 with TRBJ2-2; D is possibly TRBD1 (5 bases). The germline V gene has CDR1 LNHDA and CDR2 SQIVND (reference sequence). This CDR3 is built from 15 residues. The CDR3 protein is CASSIQGAGTAELFF. The CDR3 nucleotides read TGTGCCAGTAGTATACAGGGTGCTGGCACCGCGGAGCTGTTTTTT.

This clonotype was picked up many times. This could be a read error, since a much larger clone is one nucleotide away. This sequence joins TRBV20-1 and TRBJ2-1; 16 positions match TRBD2. V shed 1 base and J 4 bases; nucleotides not matched to a gene: 7. The germline gives CDR1 DFQATT, CDR2 SNEGSKA (reference sequence). The CDR3 spans 18 residues. Here the CDR3 reads CSARAEGLAGGRYNEQFF. CDR3 nucleotide sequence: TGCAGTGCTAGAGCAGAGGGACTAGCGGGGGGGAGATACAATGAGCAGTTCTTC.

This clonotype was counted ten times or more. This chain uses TRBV18 with TRBJ2-5; TRBD2 agrees at 10 bases. Germline values: CDR1 KGHSH, CDR2 LQKENI. Losses at the gene ends were 3 bases for V and 4 bases for J; bases not matched to a gene: 5. The CDR3 runs 15 residues. As DNA, the CDR3 is TGTGCCAGCTCACCGGCTAGCGGGAGCAGAGAGACCCAGTACTTC. It translates to CASSPASGSRETQYF.

This clonotype has a handful of counts. A much bigger clone sits one base away, suggesting this may be a read error. This sequence joins TRBV9 and TRBJ2-7; maybe TRBD1 (6 bases). From germline, CDR1 is SGDLS and CDR2 YYNGEE. Trimming took off 3 bases at V and 1 base at J, with 14 bases between the two ends. CDR3 length: 15 residues. The CDR3 DNA reads TGTGCCAGCAGCGGGGGGCAGGGGCCATCCTACGAGCAGTACTTC. Protein product: CASSGGQGPSYEQYF.

Comment on this clonotype: One end of the junction is discordant with germline, which a read error may explain. The chain links TRBV7-9 to TRBJ2-7; D uncertain. The germline V gene has CDR1 SEHNR and CDR2 FQNEAQ (reference sequence). This CDR3 comprises 16 residues. The CDR3 is CASSSTDQVRLYEQYF. The CDR3 DNA is TGTGCCAGTAGCTCTACCGACCAGGTTAGGCTCTACGAGCAGTACTTC.

On this clonotype itself: A much more abundant neighbour one base away suggests this may be a read error. The V gene is TRBV6-9, the J gene TRBJ2-3, with 9 bases lining up with TRBD2. J gave up 7 bases and V 4 bases, and 9 bases lay outside the gene matches. Per the germline V gene, CDR1 is MNHGY and CDR2 is SVAAGI. The CDR3 totals 15 residues. The CDR3 sequence: CASSCGGGAGNTQYF. DNA for the CDR3: TGTGCCAGCAGTTGCGGCGGGGGGGCCGGAAATACGCAGTATTTT.

Many counts were recorded for this clonotype. V and J are TRBV7-3 and TRBJ2-1; D uncertain. Trimming shortened V by 8 bases and J by 5 bases, and 25 bases separated the two germline ends. The CDR3 has 17 residues. Germline CDR1 is SGHTA and CDR2 is FQGTGA. The DNA for the CDR3 is TGTGCCAGCTTTAGGTTTGGAAAAACGGAGAAAAACAATGAGCAGTTCTTC. Protein: CASFRFGKTEKNNEQFF. The variable domain in full, completed from reference TRBV7-3 and TRBJ2-1, reads GAGVSQTPSNKVTEKGKYVELRCDPISGHTALYWYRQSLGQGPEFLIYFQGTGAADDSGLPNDRFFAVRPEGSVSTLKIQRTERGDSAVYLCASFRFGKTEKNNEQFFGPGTRLTVL.

Many counts were recorded for this clonotype. This chain links TRBV10-2 with TRBJ2-7; TRBD2 aligns across 11 bases. This CDR3 is 14 amino acids long. J lost 4 bases, V lost 8 bases, and 7 bases had no gene match. CDR1 and CDR2 (germline): WSHSY, SAAADI. CDR3 sequence (DNA): TGCGCCAGCGATACTAGCGGGAGAAATTACGAGCAGTACTTC. Its translation is CASDTSGRNYEQYF.

The genes are TRBV6-4 and TRBJ2-2; D unresolved. CDR1 and CDR2 (germline): MRHNA, SNTAGT. Trimming took off 10 bases at V and 5 bases at J, with 17 bases between the two ends. This CDR3 contains 14 residues. The CDR3 region is CAIGSTPGTGELFF. The DNA for the CDR3 is TGTGCCATCGGTAGTACACCCGGGACCGGGGAGCTGTTTTTT.

Ten or more counts support this clonotype. The chain couples TRBV28 to TRBJ2-1; D gene uncertain. The CDR3 has 15 amino acids. Germline V gives CDR1 MDHEN, CDR2 SYDVKM. Trimming cost V 3 bases and J 7 bases, with 16 bases left between them. CDR3 sequence reads: CASSFLGPKGNEQFF. The CDR3 DNA sequence: TGTGCCAGCAGTTTCCTTGGACCCAAAGGGAATGAGCAGTTCTTC.

Only one count was recorded for this clonotype. The junction does not match germline at one end; this may be a read error. The CDR3 spells CASIEGGNGDEQLF. CDR3 sequence (DNA): TGTGCCAGCATAGAGGGGGGCAATGGCGATGAGCAGTTATTC. The J gene is TRBJ2-1, the V gene TRBV28; possibly TRBD1 or TRBD2 for D (6 bases each). The CDR3 covers 14 residues. The germline V gene has CDR1 MDHEN and CDR2 SYDVKM.

This clonotype was detected many times. The chain combines TRBV27 with TRBJ2-1, with 8 bases identical to TRBD2. Trimming cost V 5 bases and J 5 bases; bases outside gene matches: 2. Germline V gives CDR1 MNHEY, CDR2 SMNVEV (reference sequence). The CDR3 consists of 13 residues. The CDR3 here is CASSRGGDNEQFF. The CDR3 DNA reads as TGTGCCAGCAGTCGGGGGGGGGACAATGAGCAGTTCTTC.

The DNA for the CDR3 is TGCAGTGCTACCAAAATATGTGACGTCGGCGGGTCTTTCTTT. This translates into CSATKICDVGGSFF. The chain has TRBV20-1 and TRBJ1-1; D is unclear. The germline V and J ends were trimmed by 4 bases and 12 bases, with 24 bases remaining between them. The CDR3 runs 14 residues. CDR1 and CDR2 (germline): DFQATT, SNEGSKA (reference sequence).

By share of the sample, this clonotype is medium-sized. The CDR3 nucleotides are TGTGCCAGCAGTTTAGGGGCCCCCAGCGAGCAGTACTTC. It codes for CASSLGAPSEQYF. The chain recombines TRBV28 with TRBJ2-7; D possibly corresponds to TRBD1 (5 bases). Trimming removed 2 bases from V and 6 bases from J, with 11 bases in between. Germline V gene data show CDR1 as MDHEN and CDR2 as SYDVKM. The CDR3 consists of 13 residues.

On this clonotype: Compared with germline, one end of the junction differs, possibly owing to a read error. The chain carries TRBV7-8 and TRBJ2-7; D ambiguous. The CDR3 is made up of 18 amino acids. Germline CDR1 reads SGHVS; CDR2 reads FQNEAQ. For the CDR3, the DNA is TGTGCCAGCAGCTTACAGCCCCCCTGGGCGTGTCGAACCTACGATCAGTACTTC. Amino acids: CASSLQPPWACRTYDQYF.

There are many counts of this clonotype. The junction shows a germline mismatch at one end, possibly a read error. This chain uses TRBV6-9 with TRBJ1-6; D is unresolved. CDR1 MNHGY and CDR2 SVAAGI come from the germline V gene. The CDR3 spans 17 residues. CDR3 bases: TGTGCCAGCAGTTACGAGACACCTAGCTCCTATAATCCACCCCTCCACTTT. This sequence encodes CASSYETPSSYNPPLHF.

The chain combines TRBV5-1 with TRBJ2-1; TRBD2 matches 10 bases. V was pared by 8 bases and J by 10 bases, with 12 bases of the junction left unmatched. The germline CDR1 and CDR2 sequences are SGHRS and YFSETQ. The CDR3 is 14 residues long. The CDR3 sequence is CASRTSGSPGEQFF. The DNA for the CDR3 is TGCGCCAGTCGGACTAGCGGTAGCCCAGGAGAGCAGTTCTTC.

The chain joins TRBV11-2 to TRBJ2-1, with 10 bases that match TRBD2. This CDR3 has 16 amino acids. CDR1 and CDR2 from the germline V gene are SGHAT and FQNNGV. The V and J ends lost 10 bases and 5 bases, in that order; junction bases with no gene match: 14. CDR3 region: CAITVSGGAIHNEQFF. CDR3 DNA sequence: TGTGCCATTACCGTGAGCGGGGGGGCTATCCACAATGAGCAGTTCTTC.

This clonotype is medium-sized (0.01 to 0.1%). The chain carries TRBV24-1 and TRBJ2-7, with 9 bases identical to TRBD1. The CDR3 contains 15 residues. V lost 2 bases and J lost 1; bases outside the gene matches: 2. CDR1 and CDR2 (germline): KGHDR, SFDVKD. The CDR3 DNA reads as TGTGCCACCAGTGATTCCGGACAGGGGTCCTACGAGCAGTACTTC. It translates to CATSDSGQGSYEQYF.

This clonotype came up once. The chain joins TRBV20-1 to TRBJ2-7; D assignment may be TRBD1 or TRBD2 (5 bases each). Trimming removed 0 bases from V and 0 bases from J, with 12 bases in between. Germline values: CDR1 DFQATT, CDR2 SNEGSKA (reference sequence). The CDR3 length is 15 residues. CDR3 coding DNA: TGCAGTGCTAGAGATAGTCGAGGGGACTCCTACGAGCAGTACTTC. Its translation: CSARDSRGDSYEQYF.

As to this clonotype: Only one base separates this from a far larger clonotype, so it likely reflects a read error. The V call is TRBV6-1, the J call TRBJ2-1; D uncertain. V shed 5 bases and J shed 0 bases, with 8 bases lying between them. Germline V gene data show CDR1 as MNHNS and CDR2 as SASEGT. The CDR3 runs to 14 residues. CDR3 bases: TGTGCCAGCAGTTACGGCATCTCCTACAATGAGCAGTTCTTC. Its translation: CASSYGISYNEQFF.

Many counts were recorded for this clonotype. J is TRBJ2-7 and V is TRBV13; 7 nucleotides match TRBD1. The CDR3 runs 14 residues. The trim removed 3 bases at V and 2 bases at J, leaving 4 bases unmatched. From germline, CDR1 is PRHDT and CDR2 FYEKMQ (reference sequence). The CDR3: CASSFGDRPYEQYF. CDR3 coding DNA: TGTGCCAGCAGCTTTGGGGACAGACCCTACGAGCAGTACTTC.

Only one count was recorded for this clonotype. This chain uses TRBV25-1 with TRBJ2-6; D unclear. The V end lost 2 bases, the J end lost 0 bases, and 11 bases lay between the germline ends. The CDR3 contains 17 residues. In germline, CDR1 is MGHDK, CDR2 SYGVNS. CDR3 DNA sequence: TGTGCCAGCAGTGAAACCACAAGAAGCTCTGGGGCCAACGTCCTGACTTTC. Amino acids: CASSETTRSSGANVLTF.

The gene calls are TRBV11-2 and TRBJ2-1, with D uncertain. V lost 2 bases, J lost 0 bases, and 5 bases lay in between. Germline CDR1 is SGHAT and CDR2 is FQNNGV. The CDR3 consists of 14 residues. CDR3 amino acids: CASSLLSSYNEQFF. CDR3 DNA sequence: TGTGCCAGCAGCTTACTGAGCTCCTACAATGAGCAGTTCTTC.

The table lists this clonotype with many counts. The rearrangement joins TRBV7-9 to TRBJ1-4; 8 bases match TRBD1. The CDR3 contains 16 residues. Trimming removed 1 base from V and 1 base from J; junction bases left unmatched: 2. Germline V CDR1 and CDR2: SEHNR, FQNEAQ (reference sequence). The CDR3 nucleotides read TGTGCCAGCAGCTTAGGCACAGGGGGAACTAATGAAAAACTGTTTTTT. This codes for CASSLGTGGTNEKLFF.

This chain uses TRBV4-1 with TRBJ2-1; 9 bases are a match to TRBD2. Looked up from germline, CDR1 is MGHRA and CDR2 is YSYEKL. J lost 1 base, V lost 0 bases, and 4 bases had no gene match. There are 17 residues in the CDR3. The DNA for the CDR3 is TGCGCCAGCAGCCAAGATATGGCGGGGGGGTCCTACAATGAGCAGTTCTTC. The encoded protein is CASSQDMAGGSYNEQFF.